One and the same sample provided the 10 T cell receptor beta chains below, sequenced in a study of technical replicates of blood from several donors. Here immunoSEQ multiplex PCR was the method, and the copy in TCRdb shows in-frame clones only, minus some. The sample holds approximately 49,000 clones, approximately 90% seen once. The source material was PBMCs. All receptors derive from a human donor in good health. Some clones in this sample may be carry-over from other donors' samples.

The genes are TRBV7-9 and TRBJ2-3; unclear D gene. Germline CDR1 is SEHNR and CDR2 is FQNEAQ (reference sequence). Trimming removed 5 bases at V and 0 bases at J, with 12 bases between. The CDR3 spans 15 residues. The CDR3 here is CASSPKTASTDTQYF. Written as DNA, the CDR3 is TGTGCCAGCAGCCCCAAAACAGCTAGCACAGATACGCAGTATTTT. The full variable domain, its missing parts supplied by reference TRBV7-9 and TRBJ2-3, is DTGVSQNPRHKITKRGQNVTFRCDPISEHNRLYWYRQTLGQGPEFLTYFQNEAQLEKSRLLSDRFSAERPKGSFSTLEIQRTEQGDSAMYLCASSPKTASTDTQYFGPGTRLTVL.

The CDR3 nucleotides are TGTGCCAGCAGTGAAGAGGGCCCGTGGACGGGAAACTATGGCTACACCTTC. Translated, it gives CASSEEGPWTGNYGYTF. The chain joins TRBV2 to TRBJ1-2; D gene unclear. The ends were cut back, 1 base at V and 2 bases at J, with 17 bases in the middle. From germline, CDR1 is SNHLY and CDR2 FYNNEI. This CDR3 contains 17 residues.

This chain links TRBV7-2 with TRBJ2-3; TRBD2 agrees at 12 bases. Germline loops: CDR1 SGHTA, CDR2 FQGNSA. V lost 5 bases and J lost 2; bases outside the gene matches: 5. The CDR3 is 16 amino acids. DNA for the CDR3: TGTGCCAGCAGCGGAAGACTAGCGGGGGCCACAGATACGCAGTATTTT. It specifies CASSGRLAGATDTQYF.

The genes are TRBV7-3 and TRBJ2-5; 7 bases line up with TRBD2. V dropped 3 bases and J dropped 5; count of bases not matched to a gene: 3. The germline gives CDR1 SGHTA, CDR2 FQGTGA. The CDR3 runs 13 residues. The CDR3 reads CASSLGGRETQYF. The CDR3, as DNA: TGTGCCAGCAGCTTGGGGGGGAGGGAGACCCAGTACTTC. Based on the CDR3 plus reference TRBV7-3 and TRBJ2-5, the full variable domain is GAGVSQTPSNKVTEKGKYVELRCDPISGHTALYWYRQSLGQGPEFLIYFQGTGAADDSGLPNDRFFAVRPEGSVSTLKIQRTERGDSAVYLCASSLGGRETQYFGPGTRLLVL.

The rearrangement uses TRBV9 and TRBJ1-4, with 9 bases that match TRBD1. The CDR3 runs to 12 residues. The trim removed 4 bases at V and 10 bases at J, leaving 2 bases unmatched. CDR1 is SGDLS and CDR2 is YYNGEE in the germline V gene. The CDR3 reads CASSRQGGKLFF. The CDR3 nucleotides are TGTGCCAGCAGCCGACAGGGGGGAAAACTGTTTTTT.

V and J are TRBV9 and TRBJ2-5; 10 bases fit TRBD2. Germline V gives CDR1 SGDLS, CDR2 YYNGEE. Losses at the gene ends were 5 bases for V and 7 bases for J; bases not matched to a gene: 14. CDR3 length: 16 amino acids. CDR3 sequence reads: CASSALAGAPLWTQYF. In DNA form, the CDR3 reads TGTGCCAGCAGTGCCCTAGCGGGGGCCCCCCTTTGGACCCAGTACTTC.

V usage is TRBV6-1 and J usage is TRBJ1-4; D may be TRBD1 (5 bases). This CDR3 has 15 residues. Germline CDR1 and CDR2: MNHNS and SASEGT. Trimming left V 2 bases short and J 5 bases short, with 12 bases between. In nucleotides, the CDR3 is TGTGCCAGCAGTGAAAGGACACCGGTAAATGAAAAACTGTTTTTT. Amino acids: CASSERTPVNEKLFF.

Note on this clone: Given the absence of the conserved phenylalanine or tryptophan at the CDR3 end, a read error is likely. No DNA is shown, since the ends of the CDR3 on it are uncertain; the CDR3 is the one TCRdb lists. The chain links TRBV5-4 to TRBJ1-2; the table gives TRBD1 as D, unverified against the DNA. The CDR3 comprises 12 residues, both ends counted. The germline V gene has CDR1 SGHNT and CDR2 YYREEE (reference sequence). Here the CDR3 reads CASSFRGAGGLI.

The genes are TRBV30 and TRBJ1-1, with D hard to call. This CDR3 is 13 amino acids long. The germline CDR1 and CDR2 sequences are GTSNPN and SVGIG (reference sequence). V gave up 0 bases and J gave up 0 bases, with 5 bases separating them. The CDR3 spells CAWSVGVNTEAFF. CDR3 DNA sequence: TGTGCCTGGAGTGTCGGGGTGAACACTGAAGCTTTCTTT.

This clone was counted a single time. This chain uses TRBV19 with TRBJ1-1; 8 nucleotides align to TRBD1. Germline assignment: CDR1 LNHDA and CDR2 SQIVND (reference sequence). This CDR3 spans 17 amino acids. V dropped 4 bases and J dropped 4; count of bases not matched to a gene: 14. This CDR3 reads CASSRSQGASFRTEAFF. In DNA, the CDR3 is TGTGCCAGTAGTAGGAGCCAGGGGGCTAGTTTTCGCACTGAAGCTTTCTTT.